These 5 T cell receptor beta chains were all obtained from the same sample, sequenced in a study of blood T cell repertoires in COVID-19. Some clones are missing from TCRdb's copy, which holds only in-frame ones; the method was immunoSEQ multiplex PCR. The repertoire holds hundreds of thousands of clones, with around 87% as singletons. The sequencing sample was made of PBMCs or T cells enriched from blood (not recorded which). All receptors derive from a man aged 18 to 29 who had recovered from COVID-19.

This sequence joins TRBV7-2 and TRBJ2-3; 9 bases map to TRBD2. Looked up from germline, CDR1 is SGHTA and CDR2 is FQGNSA. This CDR3 comprises 15 residues. The trim removed 1 base at V and 3 bases at J, leaving 2 bases unmatched. The CDR3 loop reads CASSLGGGATDTQYF. The CDR3 DNA follows: TGTGCCAGCAGCTTAGGCGGGGGGGCAACAGATACGCAGTATTTT. Looking up the rest from reference TRBV7-2 and TRBJ2-3 gives the full variable domain: GAGVSQSPSNKVTEKGKDVELRCDPISGHTALYWYRQSLGQGLEFLIYFQGNSAPDKSGLPSDRFSAERTGGSVSTLTIQRTQQEDSAVYLCASSLGGGATDTQYFGPGTRLTVL.

This chain uses TRBV27 with TRBJ2-2; 11 bases match TRBD2. Germline values: CDR1 MNHEY, CDR2 SMNVEV (reference sequence). V lost 3 bases to trimming and J lost 0 bases; unmatched junction nucleotides: 21. The CDR3 spans 23 residues. CDR3 sequence reads: CASSFWVAGGIRLRLANTGELFF. CDR3 coding DNA: TGTGCCAGCAGTTTTTGGGTAGCGGGGGGGATCCGTTTACGGCTTGCGAACACCGGGGAGCTGTTTTTT.

The chain links TRBV6-5 to TRBJ1-2, with 8 nucleotides matching TRBD1. The germline V gene encodes CDR1 MNHEY and CDR2 SVGAGI. CDR3 length: 15 amino acids. V shed 2 bases, J shed 1 base, and the junction held 3 bases outside the gene matches. DNA for the CDR3: TGTGCCAGCAGTTACCGGACAGGGAATAACTATGGCTACACCTTC. This gives the protein CASSYRTGNNYGYTF.

The chain combines TRBV28 with TRBJ1-1; no firm D call. Germline CDR1 reads MDHEN; CDR2 reads SYDVKM. V lost 5 bases to trimming and J lost 3 bases, with 13 bases between them. This CDR3 is 14 amino acids long. The CDR3 DNA sequence: TGTGCCAGCAGTCTCTACAACTATGACACTGAAGCTTTCTTT. Its protein is CASSLYNYDTEAFF. The whole variable domain, filled in from reference TRBV28 and TRBJ1-1, reads DVKVTQSSRYLVKRTGEKVFLECVQDMDHENMFWYRQDPGLGLRLIYFSYDVKMKEKGDIPEGYSVSREKKERFSLILESASTNQTSMYLCASSLYNYDTEAFFGQGTRLTVV.

The chain links TRBV9 to TRBJ2-5; 8 positions match TRBD1. Germline assignment: CDR1 SGDLS and CDR2 YYNGEE. This CDR3 spans 14 amino acids. After removal of 4 bases from V and 3 bases from J, the junction contained 5 bases not matched to a gene. CDR3: CASSLGTGEETQYF. The CDR3 bases are TGTGCCAGCAGCTTGGGGACAGGCGAAGAGACCCAGTACTTC.